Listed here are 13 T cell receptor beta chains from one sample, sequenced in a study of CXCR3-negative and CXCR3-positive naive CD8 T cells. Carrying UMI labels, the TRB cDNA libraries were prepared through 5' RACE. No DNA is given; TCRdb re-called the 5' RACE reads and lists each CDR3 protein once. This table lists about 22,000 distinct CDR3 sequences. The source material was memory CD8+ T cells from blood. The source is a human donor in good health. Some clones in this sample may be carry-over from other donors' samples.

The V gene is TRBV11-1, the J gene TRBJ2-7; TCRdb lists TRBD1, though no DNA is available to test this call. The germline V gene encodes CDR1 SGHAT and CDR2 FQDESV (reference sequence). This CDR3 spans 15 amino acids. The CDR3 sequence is CASSVSEGADYEQYF.

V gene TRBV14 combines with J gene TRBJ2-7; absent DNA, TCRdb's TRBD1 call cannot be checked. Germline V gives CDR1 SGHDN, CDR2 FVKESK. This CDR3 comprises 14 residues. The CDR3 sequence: CASSQRTGVYEQYF.

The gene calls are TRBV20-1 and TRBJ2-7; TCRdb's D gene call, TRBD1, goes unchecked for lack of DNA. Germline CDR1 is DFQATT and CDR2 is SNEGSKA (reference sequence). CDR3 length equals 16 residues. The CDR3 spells CSARALGQGESYEQYF.

The CDR3 loop is CATSRDRAGIEETQYF. The V gene is TRBV15, the J gene TRBJ2-5. Germline assignment: CDR1 LNHNV and CDR2 YYDKDF (reference sequence). CDR3 length equals 16 residues.

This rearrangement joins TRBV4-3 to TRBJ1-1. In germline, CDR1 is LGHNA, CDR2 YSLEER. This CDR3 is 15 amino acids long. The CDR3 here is CTSSQETVMNTEAFF.

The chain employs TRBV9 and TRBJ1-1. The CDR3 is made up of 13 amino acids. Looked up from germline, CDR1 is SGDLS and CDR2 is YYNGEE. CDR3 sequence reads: CASSVGEYTEAFF. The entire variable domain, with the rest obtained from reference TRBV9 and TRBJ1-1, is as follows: DSGVTQTPKHLITATGQRVTLRCSPRSGDLSVYWYQQSLDQGLQFLIQYYNGEERAKGNILERFSAQQFPDLHSELNLSSLELGDSALYFCASSVGEYTEAFFGQGTRLTVV.

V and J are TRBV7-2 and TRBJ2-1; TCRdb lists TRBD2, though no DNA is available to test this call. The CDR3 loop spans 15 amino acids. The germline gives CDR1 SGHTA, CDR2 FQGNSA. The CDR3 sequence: CASSALGVADNEQFF.

CDR3 loop: CASSQRDRGETQYF. The V and J genes are TRBV6-2 or TRBV6-3 and TRBJ2-5; the TCRdb D gene call, TRBD1, has no DNA to confirm it. The CDR3 extends over 14 amino acids. Germline V gives CDR1 MNHEY, CDR2 SVGEGT.

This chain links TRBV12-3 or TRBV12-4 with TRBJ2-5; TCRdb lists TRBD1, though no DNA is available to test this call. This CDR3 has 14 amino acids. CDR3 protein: CASTRDSLQETQYF.

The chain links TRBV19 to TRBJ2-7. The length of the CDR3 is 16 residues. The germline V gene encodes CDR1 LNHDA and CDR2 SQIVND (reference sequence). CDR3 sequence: CASSPEHANYGHEQYF.

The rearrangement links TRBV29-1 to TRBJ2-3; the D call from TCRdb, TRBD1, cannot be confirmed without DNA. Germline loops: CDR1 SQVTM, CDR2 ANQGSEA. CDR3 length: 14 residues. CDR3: CSVPRGGAPDTQYF.

The CDR3 sequence is CASSKGLAGGNEQFF. The chain employs TRBV12-3 or TRBV12-4 and TRBJ2-1; TCRdb picks TRBD2, but there is no DNA to check that call. The CDR3 extends over 15 amino acids.

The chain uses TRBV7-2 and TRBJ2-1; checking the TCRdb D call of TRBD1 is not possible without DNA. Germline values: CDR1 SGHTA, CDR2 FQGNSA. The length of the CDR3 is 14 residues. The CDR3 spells CASSSLRSYNEQFF.